This T cell receptor (beta chain) appears in the sequencing data of a study of T cells in Graves' hyperthyroidism and ophthalmopathy (dated by TCRdb to the late 2010s). In terms of the full investigation: Peripheral blood was sampled at the time of initial diagnosis, prior to any treatment. The roughly 94 discovery patients were randomly split 7:3 into training and test sets. TCR Vbeta CDR3 sequencing of 130 to 150 peripheral blood samples (about 45 ophthalmopathy, some 75 hyperthyroidism and roughly 17 progressor patients) is reported in the paper. In addition, the study compared T-cell repertoires in thyroid tissue and in blood from about six Graves' hyperthyroidism patients. A discovery cohort of about a hundred patients, about 40 with Graves' ophthalmopathy and 57 with stable Graves' hyperthyroidism, was used to find distinguishing TCR V-J signatures. Once sampling was done, hyperthyroidism patients were given methimazole at a starting dose of 30 mg daily, whereas ophthalmopathy patients were given high-dose intravenous methylprednisolone. Prospective prediction of ophthalmopathy was tested in an independent validation cohort of some 19 hyperthyroidism patients and around 16 patients who later progressed to ophthalmopathy. What the study reported, not specific to this receptor: A model built on a 13 V-J signature distinguished ophthalmopathy from stable hyperthyroidism, reaching around 88% sensitivity and 81% to 83% specificity in cross-validation and 80%/75% in testing. No statistical method was used to fix the sample size in advance, and group allocation was not hidden from the investigators. In validation, the model predicted progression to ophthalmopathy with 55% to 71% sensitivity and less than 80% specificity, a median of approximately 6.5 months before onset. Blood samples also contained most of the expanded thyroid clonotypes (frequency above 0.001), which suggests that blood repertoires may reflect thyroid immune responses.

The sample holds many counts of this clonotype. Its antigen is not yet known. The input lacks base qualities; no much larger clone sits a single base away. V is trimmed back by 5 bases and J by 7 bases, and the junction contains 14 bases that no gene match accounts for. The cysteine opens and the phenylalanine closes a CDR3 of 15 amino acids. Left in the record is the CDR3 DNA by itself, 45 bases read in frame from the first base. Based on the germline V gene (reference sequence), the CDR1 and CDR2 sequences are MNHEY and SMNVEV. Amplification of TCR beta CDR3 regions was carried out from RNA transcripts. The TCR CDR3 was subjected to a first round of RT-PCR using the HTBI primer set and the Qiagen OneStep RT-PCR kit. Libraries were constructed in a second round of multiplex PCR, after which size selection and purification were performed. Paired-end sequencing of the libraries was performed with 100 bp reads on an Illumina HiSeq2000. On the study's bioinformatics: SOAPnuke was used to process the raw data, with reads discarded if the reads contained adapters or uncalled bases, had a mean Phred below 15, or lacked an exact constant-primer or identifier match. COPE v1.2.5 was used to merge high-quality paired reads, and clonotypes were defined as unique nucleotide sequences. MiTCR v1.1 was used to align the clonotypes against IMGT TRBV, TRBD and TRBJ reference segments. Only V-J combinations with frequency above 0.0001, covering approximately 99% of repertoires, were analysed. The TCS score was defined as the ratio of F50 (clonal expansion) to E x V (chaos), calculated using BLOSUM62-based TCRdist between CDR3 peptides within each V-J. Welch's t-statistics and random forest reduced fewer than 600 V-J features to 13, which were used in a naive Bayes classifier (R e1071). TCRdb took the public reads, trimmed them with fastp at Q25, ran MiXCR for clone calling and kept in-frame beta chains. Identical CDR3 protein sequences are pooled into one entry, listed with their most common genes and DNA. The authors' filters were not applied to this entry. This sample has around 340,000 distinct CDR3 sequences in its table, and approximately 16% of those were observed once. Around 34% of the sample is held by the ten biggest clonotypes.

Graves' hyperthyroidism was defined as stable when no progression to ophthalmopathy occurred over 18 months of follow-up. Hyperthyroidism patients were newly diagnosed, had a disease duration of under 2 months, and were aged 18 to 65 years. Exclusion was applied to patients with uncontrolled infections, other autoimmune diseases, pregnancy or lactation. Diagnoses relied on clinical symptoms, serum thyroxine and TRAb, thyroid ultrasound and orbital computed tomography. PBMCs were separated from roughly 10 ml of fresh peripheral blood using Ficoll-Paque density gradient centrifugation. Total RNA was extracted with Trizol reagent, and quality was checked on an Agilent 2100 Bioanalyzer.

This TCR derives from a man younger than 40 with Graves' hyperthyroidism. Specimen: blood. The chain is made from TRBV27 and TRBJ2-7; the junction holds 7 bases that match TRBD1. The CDR3: CASSAPGQLFGEQYF. In nucleotide form, the sequence is TGTGCCAGCAGTGCCCCGGGACAGCTCTTTGGGGAGCAGTACTTC.